The clone carrying this T cell receptor beta chain was counted many times. The germline V gene encodes CDR1 SGHTA and CDR2 FQGNSA. V was cut by 0 bases and J by 7 bases, with 7 bases left in between. The CDR3 runs to 13 residues. These data belong to a study of T cells after yellow fever vaccination. TCRdb reprocessed the 5' RACE reads with MiXCR, giving one entry per CDR3 protein. The table shows a few hundred thousand distinct CDR3 sequences, with roughly a sixth occurring only once. The TCR was taken from a man between 18 and 29 years old who received the YFV17D yellow fever vaccine. The rearrangement uses TRBV7-2 and TRBJ1-5; D may be TRBD1 (5 bases). The input for sequencing was PBMCs, taken less than 6 days after the first yellow fever vaccination. CDR3 sequence: CASSLAGEQPQHF. The DNA for the CDR3 is TGTGCCAGCAGCTTAGCGGGGGAACAGCCCCAGCATTTT. The complete variable domain, with remaining parts taken from reference TRBV7-2 and TRBJ1-5, reads GAGVSQSPSNKVTEKGKDVELRCDPISGHTALYWYRQSLGQGLEFLIYFQGNSAPDKSGLPSDRFSAERTGGSVSTLTIQRTQQEDSAVYLCASSLAGEQPQHFGDGTRLSIL.